This T cell receptor beta chain emerged from a study of T cells in Graves' hyperthyroidism and ophthalmopathy. The overall study: Once the initial diagnosis was made, peripheral blood was obtained before any treatment. Broader study findings: The blood repertoire included most of the expanded thyroid clonotypes above 0.001.

The study excluded patients with uncontrolled infection, other autoimmune disease, pregnancy or lactation. Germline lookup yields CDR1 SNHLY and CDR2 FYNNEI. V trimming: 6 bases; J trimming: 3 bases; junction bases outside the gene matches: 3. CDR3 length equals 13 residues. This clonotype came up a few times. Its antigen is undetermined. Template material for amplifying TCR beta CDR3 regions consisted of RNA transcripts. The TCR CDR3 was amplified in a first-round RT-PCR using the HTBI primer set. From the multiplex PCR reads, TCRdb called clonotypes with MiXCR, one entry per CDR3 protein. The sample has hundreds of thousands of distinct CDR3 sequences; over 20% are singletons.

The sample taken for sequencing was blood. This receptor was identified in a man aged 25 to 40 with Graves' ophthalmopathy. The rearrangement uses TRBV2 and TRBJ2-3; the match to TRBD1 covers 7 bases. CDR3 amino acids: CASSRQGTDTQYF. Written as DNA, the CDR3 is TGTGCCAGCAGCAGACAGGGTACAGATACGCAGTATTTT.